Below are 9 T cell receptor beta chains sequenced from a single sample in a study of high-grade serous ovarian cancer treatment subgroups. Tumor samples were obtained before definitive surgery or chemotherapy. TCRdb keeps only in-frame clones here, not all; method: immunoSEQ multiplex PCR. The sample holds over 6,500 clones; about 80% are singletons and the top ten take around 6%. The sample comprised tumor tissue. These receptors were taken from a human donor with high-grade serous ovarian cancer.

A single count supports this clone. V gene TRBV11-2 combines with J gene TRBJ2-7; 7 bases align to TRBD1. CDR3 size: 14 residues. Per germline, CDR1 SGHAT and CDR2 FQNNGV. The V segment lost 3 bases and the J segment 2 bases; nucleotides outside the gene matches: 4. The CDR3 DNA sequence: TGTGCCAGCAGCTTTGACGGGACAGCCTACGAGCAGTACTTC. Translated, it gives CASSFDGTAYEQYF. The variable domain in full, with the rest retrieved from reference TRBV11-2 and TRBJ2-7, is EAGVAQSPRYKIIEKRQSVAFWCNPISGHATLYWYQQILGQGPKLLIQFQNNGVVDDSQLPKDRFSAERLKGVDSTLKIQPAKLEDSAVYLCASSFDGTAYEQYFGPGTRLTVT.

The chain is built from TRBV5-5 and TRBJ2-5; D is unresolved. This CDR3 spans 14 amino acids. Germline V gene sequence: CDR1 SGHKS, CDR2 YYEKEE (reference sequence). V lost 0 bases to trimming and J lost 2 bases, with 8 bases between them. CDR3 coding DNA: TGTGCCAGCAGCTTGGTACAGCAGCAAGAGACCCAGTACTTC. Translated, it gives CASSLVQQQETQYF.

V and J are TRBV6-5 and TRBJ1-2; D is undetermined. The CDR3 loop spans 12 amino acids. Germline V gives CDR1 MNHEY, CDR2 SVGAGI. V lost 7 bases and J 0 bases, leaving 6 bases between the germline ends. The CDR3 bases are TGTGCCAGCATCGCGGCTAACTATGGCTACACCTTC. Translated, it gives CASIAANYGYTF.

J is TRBJ2-5 and V is TRBV7-9; the D gene is possibly TRBD2 (6 bases). Trimming pared 3 bases from V and 2 bases from J, leaving 7 bases between. The CDR3 has 13 amino acids. CDR1 is SEHNR and CDR2 is FQNEAQ in the germline V gene (reference sequence). The CDR3 spells CASSLGGQETQYF. The CDR3 nucleotides are TGTGCCAGCAGCTTGGGGGGTCAAGAGACCCAGTACTTC.

The chain employs TRBV28 and TRBJ2-7; the D is unclear. Per germline, CDR1 MDHEN and CDR2 SYDVKM. CDR3 length equals 11 residues. The V gene lost 6 bases and the J gene lost 3 bases, with 6 bases spanning the gap. In DNA, the CDR3 is TGTGCCAGCAGCCGTCGCTACGAGCAGTACTTC. Translating gives CASSRRYEQYF. The full variable domain, rest sourced from reference TRBV28 and TRBJ2-7, is DVKVTQSSRYLVKRTGEKVFLECVQDMDHENMFWYRQDPGLGLRLIYFSYDVKMKEKGDIPEGYSVSREKKERFSLILESASTNQTSMYLCASSRRYEQYFGPGTRLTVT.

The rearrangement joins TRBV19 to TRBJ1-6, with D tentatively TRBD1 (5 bases). Germline CDR1 reads LNHDA; CDR2 reads SQIVND (reference sequence). CDR3 length: 14 amino acids. Trimming left V 4 bases short and J 8 bases short, with 12 bases between. The CDR3 DNA is TGTGCCAGTAGTACCCAGGGTATCGATTCACCCCTCCACTTT. Its protein is CASSTQGIDSPLHF.

J is TRBJ1-3 and V is TRBV5-1; the D gene is possibly TRBD1 (6 bases). The CDR3 consists of 14 residues. V was cut by 1 base and J by 4 bases, with 9 bases left in between. Per the germline V gene, CDR1 is SGHRS and CDR2 is YFSETQ. DNA of the CDR3: TGCGCCAGCAGCTTGCAGGGGCCGGGAAACACCATATATTTT. It yields the protein CASSLQGPGNTIYF. Based on the CDR3 plus reference TRBV5-1 and TRBJ1-3, the full variable domain is KAGVTQTPRYLIKTRGQQVTLSCSPISGHRSVSWYQQTPGQGLQFLFEYFSETQRNKGNFPGRFSGRQFSNSRSEMNVSTLELGDSALYLCASSLQGPGNTIYFGEGSWLTVV.

In this sample, this clone turned up once. This chain joins TRBV19 and TRBJ1-5; D uncertain. The CDR3 has 15 amino acids. V was cut by 3 bases and J by 2 bases, with 11 bases left in between. Germline V gene lookup returns CDR1 LNHDA and CDR2 SQIVND (reference sequence). The CDR3 spells CASSMGGIGNQPQHF. The CDR3 DNA reads TGTGCCAGTAGTATGGGTGGGATAGGCAATCAGCCCCAGCATTTT.

J is TRBJ1-2 and V is TRBV6-5, with D uncertain. Germline V gene lookup returns CDR1 MNHEY and CDR2 SVGAGI. CDR3 length: 13 residues. The V end was cut by 2 bases, the J end by 2 bases, with 6 bases between. The CDR3 sequence: CASSYPGNYGYTF. The CDR3 DNA is TGTGCCAGCAGTTACCCAGGAAACTATGGCTACACCTTC.